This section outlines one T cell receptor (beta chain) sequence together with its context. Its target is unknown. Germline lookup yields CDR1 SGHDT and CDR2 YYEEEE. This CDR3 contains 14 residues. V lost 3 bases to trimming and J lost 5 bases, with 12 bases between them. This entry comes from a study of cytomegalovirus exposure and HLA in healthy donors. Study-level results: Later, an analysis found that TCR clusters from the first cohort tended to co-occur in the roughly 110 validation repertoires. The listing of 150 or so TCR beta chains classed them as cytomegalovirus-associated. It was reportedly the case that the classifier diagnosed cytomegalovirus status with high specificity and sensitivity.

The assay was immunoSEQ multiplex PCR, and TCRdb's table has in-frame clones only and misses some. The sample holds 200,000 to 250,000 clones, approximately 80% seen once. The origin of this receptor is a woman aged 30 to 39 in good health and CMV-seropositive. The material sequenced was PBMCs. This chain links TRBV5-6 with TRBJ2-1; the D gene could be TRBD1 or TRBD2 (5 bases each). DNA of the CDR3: TGTGCCAGCAGCTCACCGGGACGCGACAATGAGCAGTTCTTC. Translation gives CASSSPGRDNEQFF. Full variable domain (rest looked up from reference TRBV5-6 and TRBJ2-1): DAGVTQSPTHLIKTRGQQVTLRCSPKSGHDTVSWYQQALGQGPQFIFQYYEEEERQRGNFPDRFSGHQFPNYSSELNVNALLLGDSALYLCASSSPGRDNEQFFGPGTRLTVL.